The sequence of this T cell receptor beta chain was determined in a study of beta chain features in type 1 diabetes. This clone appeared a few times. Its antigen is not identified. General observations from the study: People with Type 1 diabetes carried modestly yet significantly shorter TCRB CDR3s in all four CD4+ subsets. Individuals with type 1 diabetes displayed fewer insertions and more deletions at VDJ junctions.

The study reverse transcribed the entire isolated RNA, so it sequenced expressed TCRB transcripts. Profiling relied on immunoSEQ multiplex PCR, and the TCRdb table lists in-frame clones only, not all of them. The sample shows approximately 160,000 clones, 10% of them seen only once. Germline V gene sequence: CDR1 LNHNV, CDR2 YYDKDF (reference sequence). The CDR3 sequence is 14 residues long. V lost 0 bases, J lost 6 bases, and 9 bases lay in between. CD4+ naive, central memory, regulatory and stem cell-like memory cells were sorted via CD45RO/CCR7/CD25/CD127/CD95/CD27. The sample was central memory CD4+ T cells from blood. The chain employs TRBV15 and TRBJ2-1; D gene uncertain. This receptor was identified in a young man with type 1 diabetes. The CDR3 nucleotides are TGTGCCACCAGCAGAGATTTAACTTCCAATGAGCAGTTCTTC. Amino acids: CATSRDLTSNEQFF. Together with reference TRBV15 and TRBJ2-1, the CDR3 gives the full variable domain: DAMVIQNPRYQVTQFGKPVTLSCSQTLNHNVMYWYQQKSSQAPKLLFHYYDKDFNNEADTPDNFQSRRPNTSFCFLDIRSPGLGDTAMYLCATSRDLTSNEQFFGPGTRLTVL.